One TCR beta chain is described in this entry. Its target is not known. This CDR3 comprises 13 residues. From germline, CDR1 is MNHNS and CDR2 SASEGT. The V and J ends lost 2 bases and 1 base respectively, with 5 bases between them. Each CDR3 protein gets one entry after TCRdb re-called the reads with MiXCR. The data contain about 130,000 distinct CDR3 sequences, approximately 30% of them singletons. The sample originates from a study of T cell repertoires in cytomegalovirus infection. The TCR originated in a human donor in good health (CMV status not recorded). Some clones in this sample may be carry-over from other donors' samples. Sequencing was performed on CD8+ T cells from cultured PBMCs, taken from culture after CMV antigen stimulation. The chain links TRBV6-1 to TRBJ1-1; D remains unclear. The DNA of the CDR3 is TGTGCCAGCAGTGAAAGCACGAACACTGAAGCTTTCTTT. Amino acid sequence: CASSESTNTEAFF.